This T cell receptor (beta chain) was sequenced during a study of tumor-infiltrating lymphocytes in primary liver carcinoma. Overall study: Participating patients were men and women between 30 and 69 years old.

Alongside blood RNA obtained from unsorted whole blood, germline DNA was also extracted. Constant-region priming of roughly 490 ng total RNA yielded TCR beta cDNA. What produced the TCR beta libraries was three nested multiplex PCR rounds using slightly modified ARM-PCR. TCRdb processed the multiplex PCR reads anew with MiXCR; each CDR3 protein has one entry. The data contain about 300,000 distinct CDR3 sequences, 60% to 80% of them seen just once; the ten biggest clones take up approximately 9%. For this clonotype: The germline gene is not matched at one end of the junction; a read error may be the cause.

This sequence originates from a man in his forties with primary liver carcinoma and hepatitis B virus infection. Sequencing was done on a sample of peripheral blood.

The CDR3 here is CASEGLGRSTEALF. The CDR3 DNA reads TGTGCCTCCGAAGGGTTAGGGCGGAGCACTGAAGCTCTCTTT. This chain links TRBV6-1 with TRBJ1-1, with D hard to call. Germline V gene sequence: CDR1 MNHNS, CDR2 SASEGT. The CDR3 totals 14 residues.